This is a list of T cell receptor beta chains from one sample in a study of tumor-infiltrating lymphocytes in oesophageal squamous cell carcinoma. TCRdb passed the PCR reads through MiXCR, listing each CDR3 protein once. The data contain some 15,000 distinct CDR3 sequences, approximately 49% of them singletons. Source material: esophageal tumor tissue. Every receptor here comes from a female donor with esophageal squamous cell carcinoma. CDR3s include the opening cysteine and the closing phenylalanine or tryptophan. D genes are given only for firm matches. Size is omitted from some rows. Given values are once, few, many or a class for expanded clones.

d_call,clone_size,j_call,v_call,cdr3_nt,cdr3_aa
NA,once,TRBJ2-1,TRBV7-6,TGTGCTAGCAGCGCCGGGACTTACAATGAGCAGTTCTTC,CASSAGTYNEQFF
NA,few,TRBJ2-7,TRBV7-2,TGTGCCAGCAGCTTACGAATCGGCGAGCAGTACTTC,CASSLRIGEQYF
NA,NA,TRBJ1-1,TRBV7-6,TGTGCCAGCAGCTTAATGGGGCGGGACACTGAAGCTTTCTTT,CASSLMGRDTEAFF
NA,many,TRBJ2-6,TRBV19,TGTGCCAGCCTCAGGGGCGGTGGGGCCAACGTCCTGACTTTC,CASLRGGGANVLTF
NA,NA,TRBJ1-5,TRBV6-2/TRBV6-3,TGTGCCAGCAGAGGGACGCCCGGTAATCAGCCCCAGCATTTT,CASRGTPGNQPQHF
TRBD1,NA,TRBJ1-2,TRBV6-1,TGTGCCAGCAGTGCACAGGGGGGAAAGTATGGCTACACCTTC,CASSAQGGKYGYTF
TRBD2,NA,TRBJ2-1,TRBV27,TGTGCCAGCAGGGGACTAGCGGGGAGCTCCTACAATGAGCAGTTCTTC,CASRGLAGSSYNEQFF
TRBD2,NA,TRBJ2-5,TRBV7-2,TGTGCCAGCAGCTTAGGACTAGCGGGTGTCCAAGAGACCCAGTACTTC,CASSLGLAGVQETQYF
NA,NA,TRBJ1-2,TRBV28,TGTGCCAGCATAGGGTATAACTATGGCTACACCTTC,CASIGYNYGYTF
NA,NA,TRBJ1-4,TRBV5-1,TGCGCCAGCAGTCCCGGACAGACTAATGAAAAACTGTTTTTT,CASSPGQTNEKLFF
TRBD1,once,TRBJ2-7,TRBV6-1,TGTGCCAGCAGTCCCGCCGGGACAGAACTCTACGAGCAGTACTTC,CASSPAGTELYEQYF
TRBD2,NA,TRBJ2-7,TRBV27,TGTGCCAGCAGTTTTGGCAGGGAGGGCGAGCAGTACTTC,CASSFGREGEQYF
NA,few,TRBJ2-3,TRBV7-2,TGTGCCAGCAGCTTCGGAACTAGCTTCAGCACAGATACGCAGTATTTT,CASSFGTSFSTDTQYF
NA,few,TRBJ2-7,TRBV6-5,TGTGCCAGCAGTTACTCCCTAGTGGGAGGTTACGAGCAGTACTTC,CASSYSLVGGYEQYF
NA,NA,TRBJ2-3,TRBV7-9,TGTGCCAGCAGCTTGGGGTCTGCAGCAGATACGCAGTATTTT,CASSLGSAADTQYF
NA,few,TRBJ2-7,TRBV7-2,TGTGCCAGCAGCTTAGGTGGGACCCACCTACCCAGCTACGAGCAGTACTTC,CASSLGGTHLPSYEQYF
TRBD1,few,TRBJ2-5,TRBV5-1,TGCGCCAGCAGCTTAGGGGGCGCGACCTACAATGAGCAGTACTTC,CASSLGGATYNEQYF
TRBD2,NA,TRBJ2-5,TRBV10-3,TGTGCCATCAGCCCCACTAGCGTTCAAGAGACCCAGTACTTC,CAISPTSVQETQYF
TRBD2,NA,TRBJ2-1,TRBV12-3/TRBV12-4,TGTGCCAGCAGAGAATTTAGCGGGTCCTCCTACGAGCAGTTCTTC,CASREFSGSSYEQFF
TRBD2,few,TRBJ2-1,TRBV7-6,TGTGCCAGCAGCCGGGGGGTAGCGGGGGGCAACAATGAGCAGTTCTTC,CASSRGVAGGNNEQFF
NA,once,TRBJ1-1,TRBV28,TGTGCCAGCAGTTTTGCCGGGGTTGGCACTGAAGCTTTCTTT,CASSFAGVGTEAFF
NA,few,TRBJ1-1,TRBV3-1,TGTGCCAGCAGCCACGCGGGGTACACTGAAGCTTTCTTT,CASSHAGYTEAFF
TRBD2,once,TRBJ2-1,TRBV7-4,TGTGCCAGCAGCTTCCTAGCGGGAGCCTACAATGAGCAGTTCTTC,CASSFLAGAYNEQFF
TRBD1,many,TRBJ2-5,TRBV5-5,TGTGCCAGCAGTCAAAAGACAGGGGGAGGAGGAGAGACCCAGTACTTC,CASSQKTGGGGETQYF
TRBD1,many,TRBJ2-2,TRBV7-3,TGTGCCAGCAGCAGCGCAAAGGGACAGGGAACCGGGGAGCTGTTTTTT,CASSSAKGQGTGELFF
NA,NA,TRBJ2-3,TRBV30,TGTGCCTGGAGTCTAAAGGGGGTAGATACGCAGTATTTT,CAWSLKGVDTQYF
TRBD2,NA,TRBJ2-1,TRBV11-2,TGTGCCAGCAGCTTAGCAGCGGGGGCCTACAATGAGCAGTTCTTC,CASSLAAGAYNEQFF
TRBD2,few,TRBJ2-1,TRBV7-6,TGTGCTAGCAGCTTAGAAGTGGGACTAGCGTACAATGAGCAGTTCTTC,CASSLEVGLAYNEQFF